Following are 19 T cell receptor beta chains from one sample sequenced in a study of CD8 T cells in Susac syndrome. Reverse transcription used roughly 0.5 to 1 ug RNA and random hexamers. TCRdb re-called the immunoSEQ multiplex PCR reads through MiXCR, storing one row per CDR3 protein. The table has some 400,000 distinct CDR3 sequences, around 83% seen once. The sample consisted of CD8+ T cells from PBMCs. The receptors stem from a human donor with multiple sclerosis.

The chain joins TRBV6-5 to TRBJ1-1, with D unresolved. This CDR3 comprises 14 residues. The germline V and J ends were trimmed by 6 bases and 4 bases, with 15 bases remaining between them. CDR1 is MNHEY, CDR2 SVGAGI, per germline. The CDR3 loop is CASSTRVDGTEAFF. In DNA form, the CDR3 reads TGTGCCAGCAGCACCCGTGTTGATGGCACTGAAGCTTTCTTT.

The chain links TRBV9 to TRBJ2-6; 8 bases are shared with TRBD1. This CDR3 has 21 residues. Germline CDR1 and CDR2: SGDLS and YYNGEE. V lost 1 base and J lost 0; bases outside the gene matches: 15. The CDR3 region has the DNA TGTGCCAGCAGCGTATCCCCTACCGGACAGGGCGAGCTCTCTGGGGCCAACGTCCTGACTTTC. It yields the protein CASSVSPTGQGELSGANVLTF. The variable domain in full, with the rest retrieved from reference TRBV9 and TRBJ2-6, is DSGVTQTPKHLITATGQRVTLRCSPRSGDLSVYWYQQSLDQGLQFLIQYYNGEERAKGNILERFSAQQFPDLHSELNLSSLELGDSALYFCASSVSPTGQGELSGANVLTFGAGSRLTVL.

V gene TRBV9 combines with J gene TRBJ1-1, with a possible D match to TRBD1 (6 bases). The germline V gene has CDR1 SGDLS and CDR2 YYNGEE. The CDR3 sequence is 14 residues long. Trimming cost V 0 bases and J 1 base, with 7 bases left between them. The CDR3: CASSVVGQNTEAFF. The CDR3 bases are TGTGCCAGCAGCGTAGTGGGACAGAACACTGAAGCTTTCTTT. Filled out from reference TRBV9 and TRBJ1-1, the complete variable domain reads DSGVTQTPKHLITATGQRVTLRCSPRSGDLSVYWYQQSLDQGLQFLIQYYNGEERAKGNILERFSAQQFPDLHSELNLSSLELGDSALYFCASSVVGQNTEAFFGQGTRLTVV.

This chain joins TRBV9 and TRBJ1-5; D gene unclear. Trimming pared 0 bases from V and 4 bases from J, leaving 8 bases between. From germline, CDR1 is SGDLS and CDR2 YYNGEE. The CDR3 is 14 amino acids. The CDR3 sequence: CASSVGIGNQPQHF. CDR3 nucleotides: TGTGCCAGCAGCGTAGGTATAGGGAATCAGCCCCAGCATTTT.

The table lists this clonotype with a count of one. CDR3: CAWEVGVRDEQYF. CDR3 sequence (DNA): TGTGCCTGGGAGGTGGGTGTCAGGGACGAGCAGTACTTC. The rearrangement links TRBV30 to TRBJ2-7; TRBD1 is a possible D gene (5 bases). Germline CDR1 GTSNPN, CDR2 SVGIG (reference sequence). V was clipped by 5 bases and J by 5 bases, with 16 bases between them. The CDR3 consists of 13 residues.

This clonotype has just a few counts. The chain recombines TRBV27 with TRBJ2-7, with D possibly being TRBD1 (6 bases). The CDR3 totals 13 residues. Trimming removed 5 bases from V and 3 bases from J, with 11 bases in between. The germline CDR1 and CDR2 sequences are MNHEY and SMNVEV (reference sequence). The CDR3 DNA reads as TGTGCCAGCAGTCTAGGACAGTTCTACGAGCAGTACTTC. Translation gives CASSLGQFYEQYF.

The V call is TRBV4-1, the J call TRBJ2-7; D gene unclear. Germline V gene data show CDR1 as MGHRA and CDR2 as YSYEKL. CDR3 length: 17 residues. V shed 1 base and J shed 3 bases, with 19 bases lying between them. Here the CDR3 reads CASSQAPSAVPFYEQYF. CDR3 bases: TGCGCCAGCAGCCAAGCTCCCAGTGCAGTCCCTTTCTACGAGCAGTACTTC.

This chain connects TRBV30 to TRBJ1-1; the D is unclear. Germline V CDR1 and CDR2: GTSNPN, SVGIG (reference sequence). Trimming took 5 bases from V and 3 from J, leaving 10 bases between them. The CDR3 is 12 residues long. CDR3 protein: CAWAEWDTEAFF. The CDR3 DNA reads as TGTGCCTGGGCCGAATGGGACACTGAAGCTTTCTTT.

J is TRBJ1-1 and V is TRBV2; no definite D call. Trimming took 7 bases from V and 1 from J, leaving 16 bases between them. The CDR3 runs 15 residues. Germline CDR1 and CDR2: SNHLY and FYNNEI. CDR3 sequence reads: CASISWKERNTEAFF. CDR3 coding DNA: TGTGCCAGCATCTCTTGGAAAGAAAGGAACACTGAAGCTTTCTTT.

The rearrangement uses TRBV19 and TRBJ1-2; the match to TRBD1 covers 8 bases. The V segment lost 10 bases and the J segment 2 bases; nucleotides outside the gene matches: 6. The CDR3 is 13 residues long. CDR1 LNHDA and CDR2 SQIVND come from the germline V gene (reference sequence). CDR3 residues: CATRQGLNYGYTF. CDR3 coding DNA: TGTGCCACCCGACAGGGGCTGAACTATGGCTACACCTTC.

The chain joins TRBV30 to TRBJ1-1; D unresolved. The germline V and J ends were trimmed by 1 base and 4 bases, with 13 bases remaining between them. The CDR3 runs 14 residues. From germline, CDR1 is GTSNPN and CDR2 SVGIG (reference sequence). The CDR3 protein is CAWSGIPRSTEAFF. The CDR3 bases are TGTGCCTGGAGTGGGATCCCGCGAAGCACTGAAGCTTTCTTT. Full variable domain (rest looked up from reference TRBV30 and TRBJ1-1): SQTIHQWPATLVQPVGSPLSLECTVEGTSNPNLYWYRQAAGRGLQLLFYSVGIGQISSEVPQNLSASRPQDRQFILSSKKLLLSDSGFYLCAWSGIPRSTEAFFGQGTRLTVV.

V gene TRBV10-3 combines with J gene TRBJ2-7, with 11 bases aligning to TRBD1. This CDR3 contains 16 residues. Germline V gene lookup returns CDR1 ENHRY and CDR2 SYGVKD. V trimming: 4 bases; J trimming: 3 bases; junction bases outside the gene matches: 8. In DNA, the CDR3 is TGTGCCATCAGTGTCGGTTCCGGGACAGGGGGCTACGAGCAGTACTTC. As protein: CAISVGSGTGGYEQYF.

This clonotype was observed a single time. V and J are TRBV27 and TRBJ1-2, with TRBD1 matching 7 bases. The CDR3 loop spans 14 amino acids. The germline CDR1 and CDR2 sequences are MNHEY and SMNVEV (reference sequence). Losses at the gene ends were 5 bases for V and 4 bases for J; bases not matched to a gene: 7. This CDR3 is CASSPGGAGYGYTF. The CDR3, as DNA: TGTGCCAGCAGTCCAGGGGGTGCGGGCTATGGCTACACCTTC.

The CDR3 here is CASSPQREPYNEQFF. DNA for the CDR3: TGTGCCAGCAGTCCCCAGCGGGAGCCCTACAATGAGCAGTTCTTC. The chain uses TRBV28 and TRBJ2-1; TRBD2 matches 8 bases. CDR3 length: 15 amino acids. V gave up 5 bases and J gave up 2 bases; unmatched junction bases: 5. In germline, CDR1 is MDHEN, CDR2 SYDVKM.

J is TRBJ2-3 and V is TRBV5-1; D assignment may be TRBD1 or TRBD2 (5 bases each). The CDR3 is made up of 16 amino acids. Trimming removed 1 base from V and 2 bases from J, with 14 bases in between. Germline CDR1 SGHRS, CDR2 YFSETQ. CDR3: CASSLTEGFHTDTQYF. The CDR3 bases are TGCGCCAGCAGCTTGACCGAGGGGTTTCACACAGATACGCAGTATTTT.

With respect to this clonotype: The junction shows a germline mismatch at one end, possibly a read error. The chain has TRBV7-2 and TRBJ2-7; possible D gene TRBD1, 5 bases. Germline values: CDR1 SGHTA, CDR2 FQGNSA. The CDR3 sequence is 13 residues long. CDR3 residues: CASILVQGGEQYF. CDR3 DNA sequence: TGTGCCAGCATCTTAGTCCAGGGTGGCGAGCAGTACTTC.

V usage is TRBV27 and J usage is TRBJ1-5; D perhaps matches TRBD1 (6 bases). CDR3 length: 14 amino acids. Trimming took 3 bases from V and 3 from J, leaving 9 bases between them. Germline assignment: CDR1 MNHEY and CDR2 SMNVEV (reference sequence). CDR3 loop: CASSFRGYNQPQHF. In DNA form, the CDR3 reads TGTGCCAGCAGTTTCAGGGGTTACAATCAGCCCCAGCATTTT.

The CDR3 bases are TGCAGCGTTGGAGGGGGAAGTTTCGACACTGAAGCTTTCTTT. It specifies CSVGGGSFDTEAFF. V gene TRBV29-1 combines with J gene TRBJ1-1, with a possible D match to TRBD1 (6 bases). Trimming shortened V by 4 bases and J by 3 bases, and 15 bases separated the two germline ends. The CDR3 length is 14 residues. Germline loops: CDR1 SQVTM, CDR2 ANQGSEA.

This chain links TRBV2 with TRBJ2-3; weak D call: TRBD2 (6 bases). The germline CDR1 and CDR2 sequences are SNHLY and FYNNEI. The CDR3 is made up of 17 amino acids. V dropped 6 bases and J dropped 2 bases, with 21 bases sitting between them. Here the CDR3 reads CASRGLEGRRPTDTQYF. CDR3 DNA sequence: TGTGCCAGCAGGGGACTTGAGGGGCGACGTCCCACAGATACGCAGTATTTT.